This T cell receptor beta chain was observed in a study of glioma-infiltrating T cells. Note on this clonotype: Its cognate antigen is unknown. A much larger clone sits a single nucleotide away, making a read error possible.

General study results and limits: Only very few CDR3 sequences appeared in both tissue and blood.

Trimming took 5 bases from V and 4 from J, leaving 14 bases between them. The V gene's germline CDR1 is DFQATT and CDR2 SNEGSKA (reference sequence). This CDR3 is built from 13 residues. Using RNA template, CDR3s of TCR alpha and beta were amplified with iRepertoire arm-PCR. One-step reverse transcription and amplification started from approximately 100-400 ng of tissue mRNA or PBMC total RNA. MiXCR, run by TCRdb on the multiplex PCR reads, gives a single entry per CDR3 protein. The sample records roughly 200,000 distinct CDR3 sequences, about 40% being singletons. Sequencing input: glioma tissue, nonneoplastic brain tissue, or PBMCs (not recorded which). This receptor was identified in a human donor with low-grade glioma or glioblastoma, undergoing nonglioma brain surgery, or in good health (not recorded which). The chain employs TRBV20-1 and TRBJ2-5, with a possible D match to TRBD1 (5 bases). The CDR3 coding sequence is TGCAGTGCTGGGGCCACCGTAGGAGAGACCCAGTACTTC. Encoded protein: CSAGATVGETQYF.